A selection of T cell receptor beta chains follows, all from one sample in a study of OX40 agonist ivuxolimab in advanced cancers. The repertoire was sequenced with immunoSEQ multiplex PCR; TCRdb's copy has only in-frame clones and lacks some. Of 75,000 or so clones detected, 84% appear once; the ten largest clones hold 20% to 25%. Sample: CD4+ or CD8+ T cells sorted from blood, taken in a trial of the OX40 agonist ivuxolimab. These receptors originate from an adult with an advanced solid tumor such as melanoma, head and neck, liver or kidney cancer. Both conserved end residues are part of each CDR3. A D gene is named only where the DNA matches it firmly. Only part of the rows carry a size: once, few, many, or a class if the clone is expanded.

v_call: TRBV30; j_call: TRBJ2-5; d_call: TRBD2; clone_size: .; cdr3_aa: CAWTSGGAQETQYF; cdr3_nt: TGTGCCTGGACTAGCGGGGGGGCTCAGGAGACCCAGTACTTC
v_call: TRBV28; j_call: TRBJ1-1; d_call: .; clone_size: .; cdr3_aa: CASSSLPGSWETEAFF; cdr3_nt: TGTGCCAGCAGTTCTCTCCCGGGATCTTGGGAAACTGAAGCTTTCTTT
v_call: TRBV18; j_call: TRBJ1-4; d_call: .; clone_size: .; cdr3_aa: CASSLIGTNEKLFF; cdr3_nt: TGTGCCAGCTCACTTATCGGCACTAATGAAAAACTGTTTTTT
v_call: TRBV9; j_call: TRBJ2-2; d_call: TRBD2; clone_size: once; cdr3_aa: CASSGGGGIAGELFF; cdr3_nt: TGTGCCAGCAGCGGCGGGGGGGGCATCGCCGGGGAGCTGTTTTTT
v_call: TRBV5-1; j_call: TRBJ1-3; d_call: .; clone_size: .; cdr3_aa: CASSPQAVSGNTIYF; cdr3_nt: TGCGCCAGCAGCCCCCAGGCGGTCTCTGGAAACACCATATATTTT
v_call: TRBV7-9; j_call: TRBJ1-3; d_call: TRBD1; clone_size: once; cdr3_aa: CASSNWGQGYSGNTIYF; cdr3_nt: TGTGCCAGCAGCAACTGGGGACAGGGGTACTCTGGAAACACCATATATTTT
v_call: TRBV6-6; j_call: TRBJ1-2; d_call: .; clone_size: .; cdr3_aa: CASSSQGFNGYTF; cdr3_nt: TGTGCCAGCAGCTCCCAGGGGTTTAATGGCTACACCTTC
v_call: TRBV5-6; j_call: TRBJ1-5; d_call: .; clone_size: .; cdr3_aa: CASSSSQMGSVGAQHF; cdr3_nt: TGTGCCAGCAGCTCGTCTCAGATGGGGTCAGTAGGGGCCCAGCATTTT
v_call: TRBV29-1; j_call: TRBJ1-1; d_call: .; clone_size: .; cdr3_aa: CSVLPQRSSAFF; cdr3_nt: TGCAGCGTTCTACCCCAACGGTCGTCAGCTTTCTTT
v_call: TRBV5-1; j_call: TRBJ2-5; d_call: TRBD2; clone_size: .; cdr3_aa: CASRYLPSGEETQYF; cdr3_nt: TGCGCCAGCAGGTACTTACCTAGCGGGGAAGAGACCCAGTACTTC
v_call: TRBV30; j_call: TRBJ2-1; d_call: TRBD2; clone_size: .; cdr3_aa: CAWRSPHSLAGPYNEQFF; cdr3_nt: TGTGCCTGGAGAAGCCCCCATTCCCTAGCGGGCCCCTACAATGAGCAGTTCTTC
v_call: TRBV2; j_call: TRBJ1-2; d_call: .; clone_size: .; cdr3_aa: CASSDGGSNNYGYTF; cdr3_nt: TGTGCCAGCAGTGACGGGGGGTCAAACAACTATGGCTACACCTTC
v_call: TRBV12-5; j_call: TRBJ1-2; d_call: TRBD1; clone_size: .; cdr3_aa: CASGLVLGQGSTYGYTF; cdr3_nt: TGTGCTAGTGGTTTGGTACTGGGACAGGGGAGTACCTATGGCTACACCTTC
v_call: TRBV15; j_call: TRBJ2-7; d_call: .; clone_size: .; cdr3_aa: CATSRDRGVSYVEQYF; cdr3_nt: TGTGCCACCAGCAGAGATCGAGGAGTTTCCTACGTGGAGCAGTACTTC